This T cell receptor (beta chain) was captured by sequencing in a study of blood T cell repertoires in COVID-19. Authors' methods: Reference gene primers were amplified, and this amplification served to estimate nucleated cell counts. TCRdb keeps only in-frame clones here, not all; method: immunoSEQ multiplex PCR. V, J and clone size derive from that table, while D and trimming were established from the DNA sequence. Among over 350,000 clones listed, just over 85% were seen once. Trimming stripped 5 bases from V and 2 bases from J, with 13 bases between. Germline lookup yields CDR1 GTSNPN and CDR2 SVGIG (reference sequence). The length of the CDR3 is 14 residues.

This receptor was taken from a woman in her twenties or thirties with active or convalescent COVID-19. Sequenced sample: peripheral blood. The chain employs TRBV30 and TRBJ1-5, with unresolved D. CDR3 sequence (DNA): TGTGCCTGGGGGGAACGACTGGGCAATCAGCCCCAGCATTTT. Protein: CAWGERLGNQPQHF. Based on the CDR3 plus reference TRBV30 and TRBJ1-5, the full variable domain is SQTIHQWPATLVQPVGSPLSLECTVEGTSNPNLYWYRQAAGRGLQLLFYSVGIGQISSEVPQNLSASRPQDRQFILSSKKLLLSDSGFYLCAWGERLGNQPQHFGDGTRLSIL.